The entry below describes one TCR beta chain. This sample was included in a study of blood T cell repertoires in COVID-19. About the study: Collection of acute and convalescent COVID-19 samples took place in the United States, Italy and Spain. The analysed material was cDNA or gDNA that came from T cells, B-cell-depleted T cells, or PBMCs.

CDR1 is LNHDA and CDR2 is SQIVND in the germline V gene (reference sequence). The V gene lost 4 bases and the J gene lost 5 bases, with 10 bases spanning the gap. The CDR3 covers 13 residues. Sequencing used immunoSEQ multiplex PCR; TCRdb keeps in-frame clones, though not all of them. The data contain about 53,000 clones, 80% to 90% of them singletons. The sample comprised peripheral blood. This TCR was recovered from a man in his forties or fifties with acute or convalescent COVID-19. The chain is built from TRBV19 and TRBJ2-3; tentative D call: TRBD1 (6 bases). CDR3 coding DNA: TGTGCCAGTAGTACGACAGGACAAGATACGCAGTATTTT. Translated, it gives CASSTTGQDTQYF.